This T cell receptor (beta chain) is drawn from a study of cytomegalovirus exposure and HLA in healthy donors. Study background: The 95 to 150 validation repertoires were produced on the same platform as the 550 to 750 repertoires of the first cohort. This was reported in a later analysis.

This CDR3 region has 14 residues. V was trimmed by 2 bases and J by 2 bases, leaving 12 bases between them. Germline-derived CDR1 and CDR2 are GTSNPN and SVGIG (reference sequence). Sequenced by immunoSEQ multiplex PCR; TCRdb stores in-frame clones only, minus some. The table has about 180,000 clones, about 89% seen once. The chain carries TRBV30 and TRBJ1-2, with D perhaps TRBD1 (5 bases). This receptor was identified in a man aged 18 to 29 in good health and CMV-seropositive. Sequencing input: PBMCs. CDR3 loop: CAWSYRDYNYGYTF. DNA for the CDR3: TGTGCCTGGAGTTACCGGGACTACAACTATGGCTACACCTTC.